This TCR beta chain is from a study of blood T cell repertoires in COVID-19. On the study more broadly: From the United States, Italy and Spain came samples of acute and convalescent COVID-19. Sources were T cells, B-cell-depleted T cells, or PBMCs; the material itself was cDNA or gDNA.

Germline assignment: CDR1 SGHRS and CDR2 YFSETQ. V was clipped by 4 bases and J by 5 bases; unmatched bases: 12. CDR3 length: 16 residues. Original data processing: For nucleated cells, counts were estimated from reference gene primer amplification. Profiled with immunoSEQ multiplex PCR; TCRdb holds only in-frame clones, not every one. V and J calls and clone size come straight from that table; D and trimming were deduced from the DNA. The sample yields about 200,000 clones, approximately 88% seen once. The chain uses TRBV5-1 and TRBJ2-3, with 8 nucleotides matching TRBD2. This receptor was taken from a man between 35 and 55 years old with acute or convalescent COVID-19. The sample consisted of peripheral blood. CDR3 amino acids: CASSPTLAEPRDTQYF. The CDR3 DNA reads TGCGCCAGCAGCCCAACACTAGCGGAGCCCCGAGATACGCAGTATTTT.